The 26 T cell receptor beta chains reported below all come from one sample, sequenced in a study of monozygotic twins with inflammatory bowel disease. TCRdb re-called the 5' RACE reads; every CDR3 protein appears as one record, without DNA. This sample's clone table lists 200,000 to 250,000 distinct CDR3 sequences. The sequencing input was blood. Receptors were obtained from a human donor with ulcerative colitis or Crohn's disease, or a healthy co-twin of an affected twin (not recorded which).

The V gene is TRBV6-1, the J gene TRBJ1-6; TCRdb calls TRBD1, which cannot be checked without DNA. Germline V CDR1 and CDR2: MNHNS, SASEGT. The CDR3 is 15 amino acids. This CDR3 reads CASRTGGSYNSPLHF.

The rearrangement uses TRBV30 and TRBJ2-2. The germline gives CDR1 GTSNPN, CDR2 SVGIG (reference sequence). This CDR3 has 14 residues. The chain's CDR3 is CAWSVALNTGELFF. Combining the CDR3 with reference TRBV30 and TRBJ2-2 gives the whole variable domain SQTIHQWPATLVQPVGSPLSLECTVEGTSNPNLYWYRQAAGRGLQLLFYSVGIGQISSEVPQNLSASRPQDRQFILSSKKLLLSDSGFYLCAWSVALNTGELFFGEGSRLTVL.

This chain uses TRBV15 with TRBJ1-1; TCRdb returns TRBD1, unconfirmable since there is no DNA. Germline values: CDR1 LNHNV, CDR2 YYDKDF (reference sequence). The CDR3 runs 13 residues. The CDR3 reads CATQDRLGDEAFF.

V is TRBV6-5 and J is TRBJ2-7. The germline gives CDR1 MNHEY, CDR2 SVGAGI. There are 15 residues in the CDR3. The CDR3 spells CASSYSASWTYEQYF.

The chain employs TRBV30 and TRBJ2-7. Per germline, CDR1 GTSNPN and CDR2 SVGIG (reference sequence). The CDR3 runs to 13 residues. This CDR3 is CAWNEGAAYEQYF.

The chain couples TRBV29-1 to TRBJ2-7; the TCRdb D gene call, TRBD2, has no DNA to confirm it. Germline CDR1 reads SQVTM; CDR2 reads ANQGSEA. The CDR3 contains 13 residues. CDR3 sequence: CSAKSGETYEQYF.

V gene TRBV10-3 combines with J gene TRBJ2-1; without DNA, the TCRdb call of TRBD2 cannot be checked. The CDR3 contains 18 residues. Per germline, CDR1 ENHRY and CDR2 SYGVKD. This chain's CDR3 is CAISESLLGTSGSHEQFF.

The gene calls are TRBV28 and TRBJ2-1; TCRdb selects TRBD2, and the lack of DNA leaves this call unchecked. The CDR3 loop spans 16 amino acids. CDR1 is MDHEN, CDR2 SYDVKM, per germline. CDR3 protein: CASSPLGSGSLNEQFF.

This chain connects TRBV6-1 to TRBJ2-7. Germline-derived CDR1 and CDR2 are MNHNS and SASEGT. The CDR3 is 16 amino acids. The CDR3 sequence: CASSRYSLGSSYEQYF.

This sequence joins TRBV12-3 or TRBV12-4 and TRBJ2-1. The CDR3 loop spans 14 amino acids. The CDR3 region is CASSSVSSYNEQFF.

The chain recombines TRBV20-1 with TRBJ2-1; the D call from TCRdb, TRBD1, cannot be confirmed without DNA. The CDR3 is made up of 14 amino acids. Germline CDR1 is DFQATT and CDR2 is SNEGSKA (reference sequence). This CDR3 is CSAPPHGGYNEQFF.

The chain recombines TRBV7-6 with TRBJ2-2; the D gene TCRdb calls, TRBD2, cannot be checked with no DNA. Germline V lookup: CDR1 SGHVS, CDR2 FNYEAQ. There are 16 residues in the CDR3. The CDR3 region is CASKTSGGANTGELFF.

The rearrangement uses TRBV7-2 and TRBJ1-4; TCRdb selects TRBD1, and the lack of DNA leaves this call unchecked. Looked up from germline, CDR1 is SGHTA and CDR2 is FQGNSA. The CDR3 loop spans 15 amino acids. CDR3 loop: CASSLVRGTNEKLFF.

The chain combines TRBV18 with TRBJ2-3; without DNA, the TCRdb call of TRBD1 cannot be checked. CDR1 is KGHSH, CDR2 LQKENI, per germline. This CDR3 region has 14 residues. CDR3 region: CASSPAGDPGSQYF.

The J gene is TRBJ2-1, the V gene TRBV7-2; with no DNA, the TCRdb D assignment of TRBD2 cannot be verified. This CDR3 is built from 15 residues. Germline V lookup: CDR1 SGHTA, CDR2 FQGNSA. The CDR3 loop reads CASSLASGRVNEQFF.

The gene calls are TRBV29-1 and TRBJ2-7; TCRdb selects TRBD1, and the lack of DNA leaves this call unchecked. Germline CDR1 SQVTM, CDR2 ANQGSEA. The CDR3 length is 14 residues. CDR3 sequence: CSVTKQGAGDEQYF.

This chain joins TRBV5-6 and TRBJ2-7; TCRdb returns TRBD1, unconfirmable since there is no DNA. Germline V lookup: CDR1 SGHDT, CDR2 YYEEEE. This CDR3 comprises 14 residues. The CDR3 protein is CASSFIQGIYEQYF.

The V gene is TRBV19, the J gene TRBJ1-5; there is no DNA to check the TCRdb D call of TRBD1. The length of the CDR3 is 14 residues. CDR1 is LNHDA, CDR2 SQIVND, per germline (reference sequence). The CDR3 loop reads CASTGPLGNQPQHF.

The V gene is TRBV28, the J gene TRBJ2-3. Germline V lookup: CDR1 MDHEN, CDR2 SYDVKM. The CDR3 is made up of 13 amino acids. CDR3: CASTLHSTDTQYF.

V usage is TRBV5-1 and J usage is TRBJ2-3. This CDR3 comprises 13 residues. CDR1 is SGHRS, CDR2 YFSETQ, per germline. The CDR3 reads CASSLLETDTQYF.

The chain combines TRBV12-3 or TRBV12-4 with TRBJ2-2; absent DNA, TCRdb's TRBD1 call cannot be checked. The CDR3 runs to 16 residues. The CDR3 sequence is CASSLARTGRAGELFF.

The chain employs TRBV7-9 and TRBJ2-1; TCRdb proposes TRBD1, but this gene call is untestable without DNA. Per the germline V gene, CDR1 is SEHNR and CDR2 is FQNEAQ (reference sequence). The CDR3 spans 16 residues. This chain's CDR3 is CASTGKGRGFDNEQFF.

The chain uses TRBV7-2 and TRBJ2-4; TCRdb returns TRBD1, unconfirmable since there is no DNA. Germline lookup yields CDR1 SGHTA and CDR2 FQGNSA. The CDR3 runs to 15 residues. The CDR3 loop is CASSLGQGAENIQYF.

The V call is TRBV3-1, the J call TRBJ2-7; TCRdb reports TRBD2, a call that lacks DNA to check it against. The CDR3 has 16 amino acids. The V gene's germline CDR1 is LGHDT and CDR2 YNNKEL (reference sequence). The CDR3 loop reads CASSQDPSGSSYEQYF.

The J gene is TRBJ2-3, the V gene TRBV11-2; TCRdb selects TRBD1, and the lack of DNA leaves this call unchecked. CDR1 and CDR2 from the germline V gene are SGHAT and FQNNGV. CDR3 length: 15 residues. The CDR3 loop is CASSLDPGSTDTQYF. Complete variable domain (other parts from reference TRBV11-2 and TRBJ2-3): EAGVAQSPRYKIIEKRQSVAFWCNPISGHATLYWYQQILGQGPKLLIQFQNNGVVDDSQLPKDRFSAERLKGVDSTLKIQPAKLEDSAVYLCASSLDPGSTDTQYFGPGTRLTVL.

This chain uses TRBV19 with TRBJ2-1; TCRdb outputs TRBD2, but without DNA this stays unchecked. From germline, CDR1 is LNHDA and CDR2 SQIVND (reference sequence). The CDR3 totals 16 residues. This chain's CDR3 is CASSNFGLAVSNEQFF.